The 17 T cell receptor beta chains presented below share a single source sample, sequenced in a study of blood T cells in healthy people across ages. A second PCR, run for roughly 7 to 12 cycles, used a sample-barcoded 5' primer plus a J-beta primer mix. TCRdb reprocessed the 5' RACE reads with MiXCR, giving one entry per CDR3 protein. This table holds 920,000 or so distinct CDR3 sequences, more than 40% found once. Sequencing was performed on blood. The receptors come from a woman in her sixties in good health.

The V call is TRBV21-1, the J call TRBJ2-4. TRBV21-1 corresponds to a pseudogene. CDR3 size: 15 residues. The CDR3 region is CASSRTQLAKNIQYF. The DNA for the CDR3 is TGTGCCAGCAGCAGAACCCAACTAGCCAAAAACATTCAGTACTTC.

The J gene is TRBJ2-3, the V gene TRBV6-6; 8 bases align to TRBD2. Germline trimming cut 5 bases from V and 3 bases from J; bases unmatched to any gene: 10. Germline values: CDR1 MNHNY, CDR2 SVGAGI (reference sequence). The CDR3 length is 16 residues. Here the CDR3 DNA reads TGTGCCAGCAGTCTATACGCGGGGGGCTCGACAGATACGCAGTATTTT. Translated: CASSLYAGGSTDTQYF.

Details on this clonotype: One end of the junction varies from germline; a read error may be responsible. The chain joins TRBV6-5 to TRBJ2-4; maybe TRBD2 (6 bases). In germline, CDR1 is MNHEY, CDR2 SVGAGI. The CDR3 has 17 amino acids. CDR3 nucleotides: TGTGCCAGCAGTTTCTCGCCCAGGAGGGGACTCAAAAACATTCAGCACTTC. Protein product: CASSFSPRRGLKNIQHF.

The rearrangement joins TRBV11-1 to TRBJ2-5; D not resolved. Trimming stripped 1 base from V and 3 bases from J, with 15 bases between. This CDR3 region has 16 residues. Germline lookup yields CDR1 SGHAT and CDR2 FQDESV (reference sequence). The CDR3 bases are TGTGCCAGCAGCTTAGAAGGTGGTCAGGAGAAAGAGACCCAGTACTTC. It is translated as CASSLEGGQEKETQYF. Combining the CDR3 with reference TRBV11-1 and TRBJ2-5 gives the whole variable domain EAEVAQSPRYKITEKSQAVAFWCDPISGHATLYWYRQILGQGPELLVQFQDESVVDDSQLPKDRFSAERLKGVDSTLKIQPAELGDSAMYLCASSLEGGQEKETQYFGPGTRLLVL.

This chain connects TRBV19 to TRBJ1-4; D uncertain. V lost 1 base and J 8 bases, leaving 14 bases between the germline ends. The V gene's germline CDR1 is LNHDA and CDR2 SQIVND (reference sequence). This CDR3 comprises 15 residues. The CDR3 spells CASSIARPPLEKLFF. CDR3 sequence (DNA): TGTGCCAGTAGTATAGCCAGGCCGCCTTTGGAAAAACTGTTTTTT. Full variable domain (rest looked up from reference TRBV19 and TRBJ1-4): DGGITQSPKYLFRKEGQNVTLSCEQNLNHDAMYWYRQDPGQGLRLIYYSQIVNDFQKGDIAEGYSVSREKKESFPLTVTSAQKNPTAFYLCASSIARPPLEKLFFGSGTQLSVL.

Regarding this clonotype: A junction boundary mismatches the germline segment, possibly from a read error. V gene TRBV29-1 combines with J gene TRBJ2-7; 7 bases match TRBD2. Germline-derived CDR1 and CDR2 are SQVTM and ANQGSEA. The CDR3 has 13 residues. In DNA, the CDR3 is TGCAGCGTTGGGCAGGGTGGGGACTACGGGCAGTACTTC. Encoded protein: CSVGQGGDYGQYF.

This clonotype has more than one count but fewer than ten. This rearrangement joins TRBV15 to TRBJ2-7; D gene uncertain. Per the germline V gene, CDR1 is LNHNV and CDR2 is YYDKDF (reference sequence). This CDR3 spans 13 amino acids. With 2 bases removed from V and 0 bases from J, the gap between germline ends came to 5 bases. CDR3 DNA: TGTGCCACCAGCAGACCCCCCTCCTACGAGCAGTACTTC. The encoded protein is CATSRPPSYEQYF.

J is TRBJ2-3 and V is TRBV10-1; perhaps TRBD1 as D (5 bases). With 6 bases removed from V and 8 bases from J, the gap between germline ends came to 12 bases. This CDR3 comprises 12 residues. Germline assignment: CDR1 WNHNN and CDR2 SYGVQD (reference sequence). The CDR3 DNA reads TGCGCCAGCAGGGAAGGAAGGGGTACGCAGTATTTT. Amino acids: CASREGRGTQYF.

The chain's CDR3 is CASSFGMSSYNEQFF. The CDR3 DNA sequence: TGTGCCAGCAGCTTTGGGATGAGCTCCTACAATGAGCAGTTCTTC. This chain links TRBV7-9 with TRBJ2-1; D is ambiguous. The CDR3 has 15 amino acids. CDR1 SEHNR and CDR2 FQNEAQ come from the germline V gene (reference sequence). The V gene lost 3 bases and the J gene lost 0 bases, with 9 bases spanning the gap.

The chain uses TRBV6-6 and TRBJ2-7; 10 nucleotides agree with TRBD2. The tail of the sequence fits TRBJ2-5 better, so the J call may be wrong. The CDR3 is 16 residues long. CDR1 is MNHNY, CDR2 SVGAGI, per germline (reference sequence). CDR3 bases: TGTGCCAGCAGTTACTCACTAGCGGGAAGTGGAGAGACCCAGTACTTC. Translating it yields CASSYSLAGSGETQYF.

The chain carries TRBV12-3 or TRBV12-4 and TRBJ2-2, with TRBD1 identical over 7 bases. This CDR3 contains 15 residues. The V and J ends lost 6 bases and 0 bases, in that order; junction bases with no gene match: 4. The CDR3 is CASSYTGANTGELFF. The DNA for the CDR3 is TGTGCCAGCAGCTACACAGGGGCGAACACCGGGGAGCTGTTTTTT.

The CDR3 here is CSASSQGNQPQHF. DNA for the CDR3: TGCAGTGCTAGTAGTCAGGGGAATCAGCCCCAGCATTTT. The V and J genes are TRBV20-1 and TRBJ1-5, with D possibly TRBD1 on 6 matching bases. This CDR3 spans 13 amino acids. The V gene's germline CDR1 is DFQATT and CDR2 SNEGSKA (reference sequence). Trimming removed 3 bases at V and 4 bases at J, with 10 bases between.

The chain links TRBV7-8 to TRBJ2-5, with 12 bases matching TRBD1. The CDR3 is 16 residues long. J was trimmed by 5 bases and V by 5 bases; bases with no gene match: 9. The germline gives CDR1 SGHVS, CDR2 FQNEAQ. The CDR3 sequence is CASSTGTGGLWETQYF. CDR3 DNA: TGTGCCAGCAGCACCGGGACAGGGGGCTTGTGGGAGACCCAGTACTTC.

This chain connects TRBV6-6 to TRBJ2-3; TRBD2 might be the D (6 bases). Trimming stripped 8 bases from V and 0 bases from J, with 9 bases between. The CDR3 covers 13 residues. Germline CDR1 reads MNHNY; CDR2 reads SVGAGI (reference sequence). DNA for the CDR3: TGTGCCAGCTGGCTAGCGAGCACAGATACGCAGTATTTT. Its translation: CASWLASTDTQYF.

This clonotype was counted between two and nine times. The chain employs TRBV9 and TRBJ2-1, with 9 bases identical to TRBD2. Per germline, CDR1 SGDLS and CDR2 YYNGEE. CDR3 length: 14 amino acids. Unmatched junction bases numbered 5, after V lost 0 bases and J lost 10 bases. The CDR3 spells CASSVERGVGEQFF. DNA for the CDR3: TGTGCCAGCAGCGTAGAGCGGGGGGTAGGAGAGCAGTTCTTC.

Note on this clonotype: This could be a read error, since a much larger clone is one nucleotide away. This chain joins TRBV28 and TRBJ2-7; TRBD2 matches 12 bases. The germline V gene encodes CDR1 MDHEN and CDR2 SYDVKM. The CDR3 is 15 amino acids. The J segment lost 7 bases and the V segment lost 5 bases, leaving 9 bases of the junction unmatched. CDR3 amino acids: CASSPSGLAGNEQYF. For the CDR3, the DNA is TGTGCCAGCAGTCCCTCGGGACTAGCGGGCAATGAGCAGTACTTC.

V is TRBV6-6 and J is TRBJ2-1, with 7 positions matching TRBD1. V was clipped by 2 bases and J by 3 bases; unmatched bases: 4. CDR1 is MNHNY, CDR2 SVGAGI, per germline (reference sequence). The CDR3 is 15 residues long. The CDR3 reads CASSYEGGVYNEQFF. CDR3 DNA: TGTGCCAGCAGTTACGAAGGGGGCGTCTACAATGAGCAGTTCTTC.